These 19 T cell receptor beta chains share one sample of origin, sequenced in a study of T cell changes during pregnancy in multiple sclerosis. The assay was immunoSEQ multiplex PCR, and TCRdb's table has in-frame clones only and misses some. The sample has approximately 40,000 clones, around 90% seen once; the top ten hold about 0.75%. This specimen consisted of CD4+ T cells from peripheral blood mononuclear cells, obtained before pregnancy. The receptors shown here come from a female donor with multiple sclerosis, enrolled in a pregnancy study.

The chain combines TRBV30 with TRBJ1-1, with D maybe TRBD1 (5 bases). V shed 4 bases and J shed 1 base, with 13 bases lying between them. This CDR3 has 14 amino acids. Germline CDR1 reads GTSNPN; CDR2 reads SVGIG (reference sequence). The CDR3 DNA sequence: TGTGCCTGGATTCTCCACACAGGGAACACTGAAGCTTTCTTT. Protein: CAWILHTGNTEAFF.

DNA of the CDR3: TGTGCCAGCAGCTTGGGGAGGGGCTACACCTTC. Encoded protein: CASSLGRGYTF. J is TRBJ1-2 and V is TRBV6-6; D is uncertain. Germline CDR1 reads MNHNY; CDR2 reads SVGAGI (reference sequence). Trimming pared 6 bases from V and 8 bases from J, leaving 10 bases between. This CDR3 has 11 residues.

This chain connects TRBV2 to TRBJ1-6; D ambiguous. Trimming left V 4 bases short and J 0 bases short, with 28 bases between. The CDR3 consists of 22 residues. Germline V gene lookup returns CDR1 SNHLY and CDR2 FYNNEI. The CDR3 spells CASSGIGRELGPASSYNSPLHF. CDR3 DNA sequence: TGTGCCAGCAGTGGAATTGGGAGGGAGCTTGGGCCAGCGAGCTCCTATAATTCACCCCTCCACTTT.

The genes are TRBV4-1 and TRBJ2-5; 9 bases line up with TRBD2. The CDR3 loop spans 16 amino acids. The V segment lost 6 bases and the J segment 2 bases; nucleotides outside the gene matches: 10. Germline CDR1 is MGHRA and CDR2 is YSYEKL. CDR3 residues: CASSNFLGLAQETQYF. Here the CDR3 DNA reads TGCGCCAGCAGTAATTTTCTAGGACTAGCGCAAGAGACCCAGTACTTC.

The V gene is TRBV2, the J gene TRBJ1-1; TRBD1 matches at 7 bases. J was trimmed by 1 base and V by 8 bases; bases with no gene match: 4. The CDR3 runs to 13 residues. Germline CDR1 and CDR2: SNHLY and FYNNEI. The DNA for the CDR3 is TGTGCCAGCGGCGACAGGGCGAACACTGAAGCTTTCTTT. Its translation: CASGDRANTEAFF.

CDR3 in amino acids: CASSSRGDLYQPQHF. DNA for the CDR3: TGTGCCAGCAGCAGCCGGGGTGACCTATATCAGCCCCAGCATTTT. The chain employs TRBV7-8 and TRBJ1-5; no clear D. The V gene's germline CDR1 is SGHVS and CDR2 FQNEAQ. V was pared by 5 bases and J by 5 bases, with 16 bases between. CDR3 length: 15 residues.

The chain employs TRBV2 and TRBJ1-4; D gene unclear. This CDR3 is built from 12 residues. Germline V gene lookup returns CDR1 SNHLY and CDR2 FYNNEI. Trimming removed 7 bases from V and 15 bases from J, with 18 bases in between. CDR3 protein: CASTPRTIKMFF. CDR3 nucleotide sequence: TGTGCCAGCACACCCCGAACAATCAAGATGTTTTTT.

V usage is TRBV27 and J usage is TRBJ2-5; possible D gene TRBD1, 5 bases. The CDR3 has 13 amino acids. The germline V gene has CDR1 MNHEY and CDR2 SMNVEV (reference sequence). Deletions cut 2 bases from V and 2 bases from J, with 6 bases between. CDR3 DNA sequence: TGTGCCAGCAGTTTACAGGGACAAGAGACCCAGTACTTC. This translates into CASSLQGQETQYF.

The chain uses TRBV7-3 and TRBJ2-5, with D hard to call. V lost 8 bases and J lost 5, with 24 bases in between. Germline CDR1 and CDR2: SGHTA and FQGTGA. The CDR3 runs to 16 residues. Here the CDR3 reads CASLKAQDPKAETQYF. The CDR3 nucleotides are TGTGCCAGCCTCAAAGCCCAAGACCCAAAAGCGGAGACCCAGTACTTC.

The V and J genes are TRBV7-8 and TRBJ1-4, with a tentative D call TRBD1 (5 bases). V was pared by 0 bases and J by 0 bases, with 8 bases between. The length of the CDR3 is 16 residues. Germline assignment: CDR1 SGHVS and CDR2 FQNEAQ. The CDR3 sequence is CASSLARGPTNEKLFF. DNA for the CDR3: TGTGCCAGCAGCTTAGCGCGGGGACCAACTAATGAAAAACTGTTTTTT. Full variable domain (remainder filled in from reference TRBV7-8 and TRBJ1-4): GAGVSQSPRYKVAKRGQDVALRCDPISGHVSLFWYQQALGQGPEFLTYFQNEAQLDKSGLPSDRFFAERPEGSVSTLKIQRTQQEDSAVYLCASSLARGPTNEKLFFGSGTQLSVL.

V and J are TRBV5-1 and TRBJ1-1; no reliable D call. Trimming removed 5 bases from V and 1 base from J, with 18 bases in between. Germline CDR1 SGHRS, CDR2 YFSETQ. CDR3 size: 16 residues. CDR3: CASSRWRGEANTEAFF. The CDR3 DNA follows: TGCGCCAGCAGTAGATGGCGTGGGGAGGCGAACACTGAAGCTTTCTTT.

This clone was counted a few times. The rearrangement links TRBV6-5 to TRBJ1-2; a weak D match, TRBD1 (6 bases). In germline, CDR1 is MNHEY, CDR2 SVGAGI. V lost 4 bases and J 4 bases, leaving 13 bases between the germline ends. This CDR3 comprises 14 residues. The CDR3 region is CASSWGRGSYGYTF. The CDR3 region has the DNA TGTGCCAGCAGTTGGGGGCGCGGATCCTATGGCTACACCTTC.

The table lists this clone with a count of one. The chain joins TRBV11-2 to TRBJ2-3; TRBD1 matches at 8 bases. The CDR3 is 14 amino acids. Unmatched junction bases numbered 4, after V lost 5 bases and J lost 3 bases. The germline V gene has CDR1 SGHAT and CDR2 FQNNGV. The CDR3 nucleotides read TGTGCCAGCAGCCCGGACAGGGCGACAGATACGCAGTATTTT. Translated, it gives CASSPDRATDTQYF. The complete variable domain, with remaining parts taken from reference TRBV11-2 and TRBJ2-3, reads EAGVAQSPRYKIIEKRQSVAFWCNPISGHATLYWYQQILGQGPKLLIQFQNNGVVDDSQLPKDRFSAERLKGVDSTLKIQPAKLEDSAVYLCASSPDRATDTQYFGPGTRLTVL.

The chain joins TRBV29-1 to TRBJ2-1; the D gene is possibly TRBD2 (7 bases). Trimming removed 3 bases from V and 0 bases from J, with 30 bases in between. Germline CDR1 is SQVTM and CDR2 is ANQGSEA. This CDR3 region has 21 residues. Here the CDR3 DNA reads TGCAGCGTTGATCCCAGGGGAGGCGGGAGTGGGACCCTCCCCTCCTACAATGAGCAGTTCTTC. Translation gives CSVDPRGGGSGTLPSYNEQFF.

This chain links TRBV5-1 with TRBJ2-6; TRBD2 agrees at 13 bases. CDR3 length equals 19 residues. V shed 4 bases and J 0 bases; nucleotides not matched to a gene: 7. Germline CDR1 SGHRS, CDR2 YFSETQ. For the CDR3, the DNA is TGCGCCAGCAGCCCGGGAGGGACTAGCGGGATCTCTGGGGCCAACGTCCTGACTTTC. Protein: CASSPGGTSGISGANVLTF. Supplemented by reference TRBV5-1 and TRBJ2-6, the full variable domain reads KAGVTQTPRYLIKTRGQQVTLSCSPISGHRSVSWYQQTPGQGLQFLFEYFSETQRNKGNFPGRFSGRQFSNSRSEMNVSTLELGDSALYLCASSPGGTSGISGANVLTFGAGSRLTVL.

This chain links TRBV7-9 with TRBJ2-3, with a weak D call TRBD2 (6 bases). Per the germline V gene, CDR1 is SEHNR and CDR2 is FQNEAQ (reference sequence). V was shortened by 5 bases and J by 6 bases, with 21 bases between the two germline ends. This CDR3 comprises 16 residues. The CDR3 sequence: CASSLGLLGEHDTQYF. The CDR3 DNA follows: TGTGCCAGCAGCCTCGGACTATTGGGGGAGCATGATACGCAGTATTTT.

The chain joins TRBV6-5 to TRBJ2-1, with D possibly TRBD1 on 5 matching bases. Germline V gene sequence: CDR1 MNHEY, CDR2 SVGAGI. This CDR3 is 14 amino acids long. Trimming removed 0 bases at V and 4 bases at J, with 7 bases between. CDR3 bases: TGTGCCAGCAGTTACTCCAGGGTGTACAATGAGCAGTTCTTC. As protein: CASSYSRVYNEQFF.

CDR3 sequence reads: CASSLGDGTSGRLQYF. In DNA form, the CDR3 reads TGTGCCAGCAGCTTAGGGGACGGGACTAGCGGGAGGCTGCAGTACTTC. This sequence joins TRBV13 and TRBJ2-7, with 15 bases fitting TRBD2. V lost 0 bases to trimming and J lost 9 bases; unmatched junction nucleotides: 6. The CDR3 is 16 residues long. CDR1 PRHDT and CDR2 FYEKMQ come from the germline V gene (reference sequence).

J is TRBJ1-2 and V is TRBV19, with 8 bases aligning to TRBD1. Germline-derived CDR1 and CDR2 are LNHDA and SQIVND (reference sequence). The trim removed 5 bases at V and 7 bases at J, leaving 3 bases unmatched. This CDR3 region has 12 residues. CDR3 sequence reads: CASSPGTGGYTF. CDR3 bases: TGTGCCAGTAGTCCCGGGACAGGTGGCTACACCTTC.